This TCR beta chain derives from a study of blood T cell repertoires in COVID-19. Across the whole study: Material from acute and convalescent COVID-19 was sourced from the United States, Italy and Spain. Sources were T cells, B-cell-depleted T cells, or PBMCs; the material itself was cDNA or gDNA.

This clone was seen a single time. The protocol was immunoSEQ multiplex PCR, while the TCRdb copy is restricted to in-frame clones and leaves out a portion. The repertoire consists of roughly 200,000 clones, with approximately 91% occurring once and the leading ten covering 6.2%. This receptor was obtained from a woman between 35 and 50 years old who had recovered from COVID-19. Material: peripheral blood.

The CDR3 reads CASSVSPGQGAGGQPQHF. The DNA for the CDR3 is TGTGCCAGTAGCGTTAGCCCGGGACAGGGGGCAGGTGGACAGCCCCAGCATTTT. The chain joins TRBV19 to TRBJ1-5; 12 bases map to TRBD1. There are 18 residues in the CDR3. CDR1 LNHDA and CDR2 SQIVND come from the germline V gene (reference sequence). J lost 7 bases, V lost 6 bases, and 16 bases had no gene match.